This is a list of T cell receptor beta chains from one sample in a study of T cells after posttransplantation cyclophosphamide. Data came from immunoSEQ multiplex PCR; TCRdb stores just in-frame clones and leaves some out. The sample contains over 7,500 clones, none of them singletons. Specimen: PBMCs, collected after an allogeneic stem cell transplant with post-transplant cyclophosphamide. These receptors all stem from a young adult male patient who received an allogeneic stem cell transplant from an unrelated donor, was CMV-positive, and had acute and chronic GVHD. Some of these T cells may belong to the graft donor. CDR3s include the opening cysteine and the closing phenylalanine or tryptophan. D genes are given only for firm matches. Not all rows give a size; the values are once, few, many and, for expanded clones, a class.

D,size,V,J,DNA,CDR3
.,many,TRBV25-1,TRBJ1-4,TGTGCCAGCTCAGAGGGGACAACTAATGAAAAACTGTTTTTT,CASSEGTTNEKLFF
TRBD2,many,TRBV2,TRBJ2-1,TGTGCCAGCAGAGTTACTAGCGGAGGCTCGAATGAGCAGTTCTTC,CASRVTSGGSNEQFF
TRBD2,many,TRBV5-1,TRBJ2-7,TGCGCCAGCAGCCCCTTACTAGCGGGGGGCGCCTACGAGCAGTACTTC,CASSPLLAGGAYEQYF
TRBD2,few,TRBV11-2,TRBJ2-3,TGTGCCAGCAGCTCGGACGGACTAGGGGAAGATACGCAGTATTTT,CASSSDGLGEDTQYF
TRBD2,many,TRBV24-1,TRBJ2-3,TGTGCCACCAGTGACCGAGGGACTAGCGGGACAGATACGCAGTATTTT,CATSDRGTSGTDTQYF
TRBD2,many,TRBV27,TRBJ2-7,TGTGCCAGCAGTCCTCGGGAAGCGGGAGTGAAAGAGCAGTACTTC,CASSPREAGVKEQYF
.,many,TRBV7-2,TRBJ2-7,TGTGCCAGCAGCTCTAGATTCTCCTACGAGCAGTACTTC,CASSSRFSYEQYF
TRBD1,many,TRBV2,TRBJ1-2,TGTGCCAGCAGTGCCACTACAGGGGGCGGCTATGGCTACACCTTC,CASSATTGGGYGYTF
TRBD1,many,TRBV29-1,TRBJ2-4,TGCAGCGTTGGCGATAAGGACAGGCCTAACATTCAGTACTTC,CSVGDKDRPNIQYF
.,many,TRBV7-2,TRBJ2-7,TGTGCCAGCAGCTCAGGCGCCGAATACGAGCAGTACTTC,CASSSGAEYEQYF
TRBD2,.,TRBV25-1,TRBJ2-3,TGTGCCAGCATTTCCAGCGGGAGGTCAGATACGCAGTATTTT,CASISSGRSDTQYF
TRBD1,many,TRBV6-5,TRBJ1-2,TGTGCCAGCAGTTACTACGGACAGGGGAGGGACTACACCTTC,CASSYYGQGRDYTF
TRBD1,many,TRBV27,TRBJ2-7,TGTGCCAGCAGTTTGGGGACAGGGGCAGGAGAGCAGTACTTC,CASSLGTGAGEQYF
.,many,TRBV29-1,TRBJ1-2,TGCAGCGTTGACAGCAGGGCTGATTACTATGGCTACACCTTC,CSVDSRADYYGYTF
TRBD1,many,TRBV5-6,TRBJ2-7,TGTGCCAGCAGCTTGGTAGAGACAGGGGCAGACGAGCAGTACTTC,CASSLVETGADEQYF
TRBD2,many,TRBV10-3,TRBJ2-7,TGTGCCATCACCATCACTAGCGGGGGGACTGGCGAGCAGTACTTC,CAITITSGGTGEQYF
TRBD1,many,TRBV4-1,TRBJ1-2,TGCGCCAGCAGCCGCCTAGACAGGGGAGAGGGCTACACCTTC,CASSRLDRGEGYTF
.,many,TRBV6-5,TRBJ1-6,TGTGCCAGCCGCCCCAAGCACAGGGAATCACCCCTCCACTTT,CASRPKHRESPLHF
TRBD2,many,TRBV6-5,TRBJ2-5,TGTGCCAGCAGCCTGAGCGGGAGGCTCCAAGAGACCCAGTACTTC,CASSLSGRLQETQYF
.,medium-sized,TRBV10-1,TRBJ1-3,TGCGCCAGCAGTGGGACTTCTGGAAACACCATATATTTT,CASSGTSGNTIYF
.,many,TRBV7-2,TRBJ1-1,TGTGCCAGCAGCTTAAATCGGGGTGGCACTGAAGCTTTCTTT,CASSLNRGGTEAFF
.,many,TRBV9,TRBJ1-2,TGTGCCAGCAGCGTAGCTCAAACAGACTATGGCTACACCTTC,CASSVAQTDYGYTF
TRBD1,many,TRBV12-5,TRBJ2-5,TGTGCTAGTGGTCCGGCCACAGGGGGAGAGACCCAGTACTTC,CASGPATGGETQYF
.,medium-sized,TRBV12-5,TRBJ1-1,TGTGCTAGTGGTTCCTGGGGGCGAGGTGAAGCTTTCTTT,CASGSWGRGEAFF
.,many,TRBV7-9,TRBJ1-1,TGTGCCAGCAGCTTAGGTCTGGGGCGGAGACGAATAGAAGCTTTCTTT,CASSLGLGRRRIEAFF
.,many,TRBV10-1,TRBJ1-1,TGCGCCAGCAGTGAGTCTTTGGTAGGCGGAGACACTGAAGCTTTCTTT,CASSESLVGGDTEAFF
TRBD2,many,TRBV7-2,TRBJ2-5,TGTGCTTGCGGGACTACAGTATTGGAGACCCAGTACTTC,CACGTTVLETQYF